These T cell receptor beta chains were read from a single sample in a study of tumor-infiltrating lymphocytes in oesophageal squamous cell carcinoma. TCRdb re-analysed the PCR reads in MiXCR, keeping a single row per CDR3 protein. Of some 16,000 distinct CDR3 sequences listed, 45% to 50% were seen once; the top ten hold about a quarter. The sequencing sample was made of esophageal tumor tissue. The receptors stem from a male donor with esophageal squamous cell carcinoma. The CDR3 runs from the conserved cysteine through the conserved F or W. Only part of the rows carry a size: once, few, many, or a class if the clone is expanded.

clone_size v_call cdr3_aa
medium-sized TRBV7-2 CASSPNKYQPQHF
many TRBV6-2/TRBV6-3 CASSSPDLSTNEKLFF
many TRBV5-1 CASRETGLAGTGELFF
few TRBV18 CASSPGLGHEQYF
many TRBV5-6 CASASLAGGQHTQYF
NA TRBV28 CGSSLTTGWYGYTF
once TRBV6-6 CASSYLAAGLAAYEQYF
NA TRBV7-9 CASSKTSGGPWTQYF
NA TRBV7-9 CASSLSRGYTDTQYF
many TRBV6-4 CASSDSGGEQFF
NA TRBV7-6 CASSSPGRSGETQYF
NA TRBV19 CASSWGPKNIQYF
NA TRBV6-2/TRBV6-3 CASSADLTLGQYF
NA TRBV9 CASSVHGTQGEQYF
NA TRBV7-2 CASSWTGTSGRGGTDTQYF
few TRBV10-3 CAISTYREHEQFF
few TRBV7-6 CASSPTRGDYGPGGEQFF
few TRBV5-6 CASSSRDVRSIQYF
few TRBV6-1 CASSYGGAVGGYTF
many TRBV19 CASQSQGARGEKLFF